This is a list of T cell receptor beta chains from one sample in a study of blood T cell repertoires in COVID-19. Assay used: immunoSEQ multiplex PCR; TCRdb lists only in-frame clones, some missing. The sample has 300,000 to 350,000 clones; around 91% are singletons. Sequences were obtained from peripheral blood. Receptors were obtained from a woman under 30 who had recovered from COVID-19. The conserved cysteine and the conserved F or W are not part of the CDR3 here. The order of the fields is J gene, V gene, CDR3 protein.

>TRBJ1-1|TRBV21-1
ASSRNKHGQGGNTEAF
>TRBJ2-1|TRBV30
AWSLYGGTQF
>TRBJ1-3|TRBV19
ASSLRRVGNTIY
>TRBJ2-1|TRBV6-6
ASSSTSGRVEQF
>TRBJ2-1|TRBV30
AWTRTSPEDEQF
>TRBJ1-1|TRBV6-2/TRBV6-3
ASSWTGGDTEAF
>TRBJ1-6|TRBV19
ASSTGYRVGSPLH
>TRBJ1-1|TRBV7-2
ASSLSTGLNTEAF
>TRBJ1-1|TRBV20-1
SARPGAF
>TRBJ1-1|TRBV18
ASSPERTEAF
>TRBJ1-6|TRBV3-1/TRBV3-2
ASSQDPEGSSYNSPLH
>TRBJ2-3|TRBV20-1
SARIADTQY
>TRBJ1-1|TRBV28
ASSKPTGQLNTEAF
>TRBJ1-1|TRBV9
ASSSDRVNTEAF